A selection of T cell receptor beta chains follows, all from one sample in a study of T cell responses to AZD1222 COVID-19 vaccine. Produced via immunoSEQ multiplex PCR; TCRdb's table is partial and in-frame only. The sample contains under 200,000 clones, about 94% of which appear only once. Sequences were derived from peripheral blood, sampled on day 0 of AZD1222 vaccination. The origin of the receptors is an adult in good health. Each CDR3 is given with its conserved first and last residue. The D gene is left open where the match is weak. Some rows mark clone size as missing; the rest say once, few, many or name a class of expanded clone.

j_call,v_call,d_call,clone_size,cdr3_nt,cdr3_aa
TRBJ1-5,TRBV6-2/TRBV6-3,-,once,TGTGCCAGCAGTTACCCCGGGGATTCCAATCAGCCCCAGCATTTT,CASSYPGDSNQPQHF
TRBJ1-2,TRBV5-1,-,-,TGCGCCAGCAGCTGGACACAGGGTATCGGCTACACCTTC,CASSWTQGIGYTF
TRBJ1-1,TRBV28,-,-,TGTGCCAGCAGTTTGAGGCTGAACACTGAAGCTTTCTTT,CASSLRLNTEAFF
TRBJ2-1,TRBV23-1,-,-,TGCGCCAGCAGTCCCGACTTTAACAATGAGCAGTTCTTC,CASSPDFNNEQFF
TRBJ2-7,TRBV3-1/TRBV3-2,TRBD2,-,TGTGCCAGCAGCCGAAGAATCGGTCCCGGGACTACAGCCTACGAGCAGTACTTC,CASSRRIGPGTTAYEQYF
TRBJ2-3,TRBV5-1,-,-,TGCGCCAGCAGCTTGGCCGGGTCTACCCCTAGCACAGATACGCAGTATTTT,CASSLAGSTPSTDTQYF
TRBJ2-7,TRBV19,TRBD2,-,TGTGCCAGTAGTATAGGAAGCGGGAAGTACGAGCAGTACTTC,CASSIGSGKYEQYF
TRBJ2-7,TRBV12-3/TRBV12-4,-,-,TGTGCCTCCTCCACAGGCCAGCTTAGGTACTTC,CASSTGQLRYF
TRBJ2-3,TRBV2,-,-,TGTGCCAGCACCCCGACTGGAGTTAAAGATACGCAGTATTTT,CASTPTGVKDTQYF
TRBJ2-1,TRBV3-1/TRBV3-2,-,-,TGTGCCAGCAGCCGACTCGGACAGGGGGCTCTAGCGGGAGTGAGTGAGCAGTTCTTC,CASSRLGQGALAGVSEQFF
TRBJ1-5,TRBV7-8,-,-,TGTGCCAGCAGCTTCTACGAACGTCTGGCTCAGCCCCAGCATTTT,CASSFYERLAQPQHF
TRBJ1-1,TRBV15,-,-,TGTGCCACCAGCGGGGACGCTCGTGGGGACACTGAAGCTTTCTTT,CATSGDARGDTEAFF
TRBJ1-4,TRBV6-5,-,once,TGTGCCAGCAGTTACCGGGCAGCTAATGAAAAACTGTTTTTT,CASSYRAANEKLFF
TRBJ1-6,TRBV7-8,TRBD1,-,TGTGCCAGCAGCTTTGCCAGGGGGCCCCGCTCAGGGAGGTCACCCCTCCACTTT,CASSFARGPRSGRSPLHF
TRBJ1-4,TRBV9,TRBD1,-,TGTGCCAGCAGCAGGGACAGTAATGAAAAACTGTTTTTT,CASSRDSNEKLFF
TRBJ2-3,TRBV28,TRBD2,-,TGTGCCAGCACCCTAACCGGGGGGGATACGCAGTATTTT,CASTLTGGDTQYF
TRBJ1-1,TRBV7-9,-,-,TGTGCCAGCAGCCCTGATACGGGGGGTGCGGACACTGAAGCTTTCTTT,CASSPDTGGADTEAFF
TRBJ2-3,TRBV9,TRBD1,-,TGTGCCAGCAGCGTAGAGCCGACAGGGATTACAGATACGCAGTATTTT,CASSVEPTGITDTQYF
TRBJ2-5,TRBV28,TRBD2,-,TGTGCCAGCAGCATTTCGGGGGGGAAAGCGGCCCAGTACTTC,CASSISGGKAAQYF
TRBJ2-2,TRBV7-6,-,-,TGTGCCAGCAGTTACCCTCGGGACACCTCGGACACCGGGGAGCTGTTTTTT,CASSYPRDTSDTGELFF
TRBJ2-7,TRBV5-1,-,-,TGCGCCAGCAGCTTGGCCCGACAGTCCTACGAGCAGTACTTC,CASSLARQSYEQYF
TRBJ1-2,TRBV5-6,TRBD1,-,TGTGCCAGCAGCGGCACCGGGACAGCTTATGGCTACACCTTC,CASSGTGTAYGYTF
TRBJ2-3,TRBV7-2,TRBD2,once,TGTGCCAGCAGCCCTCTTAGTCCCCTCAGCGGGAGGACAACAGATACGCAGTATTTT,CASSPLSPLSGRTTDTQYF
TRBJ1-6,TRBV6-1,-,many,TGTGCCAGCAGTGACGGACAGAAGAATTCACCCCTCCACTTT,CASSDGQKNSPLHF
TRBJ2-3,TRBV7-9,-,-,TGTGCCAGCAGCCCCCACTTAGGGGTTGGCACAGATACGCAGTATTTT,CASSPHLGVGTDTQYF
TRBJ2-3,TRBV5-1,-,-,TGCGCCAGCACCAGAGGAGCGGCTAGCACAGATACGCAGTATTTT,CASTRGAASTDTQYF
TRBJ1-6,TRBV20-1,-,-,TGCAGTGCTAGTACCGGGGTAAATTCACCCCTCCACTTT,CSASTGVNSPLHF
TRBJ1-1,TRBV7-2,-,-,TGTGCCAGCTCAGAGGGGTATTGGACTGAAGCTTTCTTT,CASSEGYWTEAFF
TRBJ2-7,TRBV4-1,TRBD2,-,TGCGCCAGCAGACCCGGGACTAGCGGGAGAGGGTCCTACGAGCAGTACTTC,CASRPGTSGRGSYEQYF
TRBJ2-7,TRBV10-2,-,-,TGCGCCACCTCTAAGGCCGGCCCCTGGTCCGAGCAGTACTTC,CATSKAGPWSEQYF
TRBJ2-1,TRBV5-4,-,-,TGTGCCAGCAGCTTTAGGGACTCAGGCCACTACAATGAGCAGTTCTTC,CASSFRDSGHYNEQFF
TRBJ1-1,TRBV6-2/TRBV6-3,TRBD1,-,TGTGCCAGCAGTTACGGACAGGGTATCACTGAAGCTTTCTTT,CASSYGQGITEAFF